This T cell receptor (beta chain) emerged from a study of T cell repertoires in cytomegalovirus infection. Looking at the study overall: Recently described HLA-C-restricted plus well-studied HLA-B-restricted CMV epitopes were used.

In regard to this clonotype: Its target is not known.

TCRdb passed the reads through MiXCR, listing each CDR3 protein once. The table lists fewer than 900,000 distinct CDR3 sequences, 29% of them singletons. The sequence derives from a human donor in good health (CMV status not recorded). Some clones in this sample may be carry-over from other donors' samples. Specimen: cultured CD8+ T cells from PBMCs, collected from culture after CMV antigen stimulation.

CDR3 residues: CASSQGQAIDPNQPQHF. The CDR3 DNA is TGCGCCAGCAGCCAAGGACAGGCGATAGACCCAAATCAGCCCCAGCATTTT. The chain carries TRBV4-1 and TRBJ1-5; D may be TRBD1 (6 bases). V was pared by 1 base and J by 4 bases, with 17 bases between. CDR1 MGHRA and CDR2 YSYEKL come from the germline V gene. The CDR3 has 17 residues.